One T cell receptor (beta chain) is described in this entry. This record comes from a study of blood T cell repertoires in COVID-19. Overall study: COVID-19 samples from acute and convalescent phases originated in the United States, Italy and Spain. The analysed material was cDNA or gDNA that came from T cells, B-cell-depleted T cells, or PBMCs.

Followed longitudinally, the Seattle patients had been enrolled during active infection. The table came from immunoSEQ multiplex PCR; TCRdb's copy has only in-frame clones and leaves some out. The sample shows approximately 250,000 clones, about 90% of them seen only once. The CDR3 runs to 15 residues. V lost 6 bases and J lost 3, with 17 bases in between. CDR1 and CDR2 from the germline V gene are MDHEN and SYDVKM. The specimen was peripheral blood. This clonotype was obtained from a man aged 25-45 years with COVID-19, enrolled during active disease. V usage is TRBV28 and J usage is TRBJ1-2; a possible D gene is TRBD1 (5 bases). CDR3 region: CASSRHHGGDYGYTF. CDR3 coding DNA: TGTGCCAGCAGCCGACATCATGGGGGGGACTATGGCTACACCTTC.